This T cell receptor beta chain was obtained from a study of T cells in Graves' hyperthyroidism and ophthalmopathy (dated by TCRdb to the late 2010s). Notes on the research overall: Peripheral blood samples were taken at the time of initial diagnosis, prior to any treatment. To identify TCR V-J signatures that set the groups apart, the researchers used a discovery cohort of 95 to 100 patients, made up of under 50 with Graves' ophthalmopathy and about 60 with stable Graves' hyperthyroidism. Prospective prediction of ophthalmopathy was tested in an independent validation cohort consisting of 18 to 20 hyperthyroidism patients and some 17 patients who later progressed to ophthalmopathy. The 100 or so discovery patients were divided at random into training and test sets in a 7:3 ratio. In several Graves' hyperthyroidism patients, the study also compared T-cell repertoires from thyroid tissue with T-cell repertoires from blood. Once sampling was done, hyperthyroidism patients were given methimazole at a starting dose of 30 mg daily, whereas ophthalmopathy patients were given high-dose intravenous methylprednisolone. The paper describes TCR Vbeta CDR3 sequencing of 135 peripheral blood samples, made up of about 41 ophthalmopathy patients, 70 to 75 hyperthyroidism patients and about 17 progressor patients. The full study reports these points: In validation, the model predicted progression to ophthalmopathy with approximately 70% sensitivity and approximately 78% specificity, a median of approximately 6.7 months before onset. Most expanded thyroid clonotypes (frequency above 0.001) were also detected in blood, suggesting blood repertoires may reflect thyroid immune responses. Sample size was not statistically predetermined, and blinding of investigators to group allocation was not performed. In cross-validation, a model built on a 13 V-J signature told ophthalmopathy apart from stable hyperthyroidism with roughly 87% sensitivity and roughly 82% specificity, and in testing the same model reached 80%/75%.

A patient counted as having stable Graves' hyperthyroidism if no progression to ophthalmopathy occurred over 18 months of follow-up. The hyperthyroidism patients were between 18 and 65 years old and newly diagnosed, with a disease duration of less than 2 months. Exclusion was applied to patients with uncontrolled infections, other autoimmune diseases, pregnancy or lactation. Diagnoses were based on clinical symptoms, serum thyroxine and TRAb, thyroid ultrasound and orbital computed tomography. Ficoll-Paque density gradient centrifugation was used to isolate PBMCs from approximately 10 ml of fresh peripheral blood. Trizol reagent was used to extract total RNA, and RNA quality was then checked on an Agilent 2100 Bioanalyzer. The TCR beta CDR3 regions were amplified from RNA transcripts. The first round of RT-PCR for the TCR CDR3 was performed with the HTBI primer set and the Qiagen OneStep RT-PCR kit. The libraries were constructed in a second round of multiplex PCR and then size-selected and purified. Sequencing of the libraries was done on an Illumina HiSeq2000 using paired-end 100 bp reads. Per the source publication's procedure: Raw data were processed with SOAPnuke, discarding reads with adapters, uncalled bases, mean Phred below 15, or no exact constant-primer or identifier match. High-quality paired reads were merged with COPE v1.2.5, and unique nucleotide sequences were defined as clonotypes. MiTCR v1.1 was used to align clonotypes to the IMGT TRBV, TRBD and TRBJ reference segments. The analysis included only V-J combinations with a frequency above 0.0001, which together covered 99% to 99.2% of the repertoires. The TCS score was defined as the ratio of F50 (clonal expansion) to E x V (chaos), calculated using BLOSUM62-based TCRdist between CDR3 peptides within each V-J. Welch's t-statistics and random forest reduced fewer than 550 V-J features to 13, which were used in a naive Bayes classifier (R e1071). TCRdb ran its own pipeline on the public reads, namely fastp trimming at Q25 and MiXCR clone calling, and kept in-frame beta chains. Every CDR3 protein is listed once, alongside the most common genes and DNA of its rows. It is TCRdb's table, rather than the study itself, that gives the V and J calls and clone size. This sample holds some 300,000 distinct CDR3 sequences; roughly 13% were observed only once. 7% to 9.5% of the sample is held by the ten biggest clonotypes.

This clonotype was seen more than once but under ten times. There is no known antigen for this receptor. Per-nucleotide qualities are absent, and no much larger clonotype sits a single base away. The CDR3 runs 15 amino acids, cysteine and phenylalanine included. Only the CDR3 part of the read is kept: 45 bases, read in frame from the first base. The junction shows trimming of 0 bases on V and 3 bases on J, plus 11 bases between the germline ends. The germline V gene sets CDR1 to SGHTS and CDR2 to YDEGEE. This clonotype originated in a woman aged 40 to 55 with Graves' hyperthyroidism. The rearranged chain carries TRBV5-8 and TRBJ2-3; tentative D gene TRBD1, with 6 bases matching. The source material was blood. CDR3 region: CASSLGSGATDTQYF. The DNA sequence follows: TGTGCCAGCAGCTTGGGGTCAGGGGCGACAGATACGCAGTATTTT.